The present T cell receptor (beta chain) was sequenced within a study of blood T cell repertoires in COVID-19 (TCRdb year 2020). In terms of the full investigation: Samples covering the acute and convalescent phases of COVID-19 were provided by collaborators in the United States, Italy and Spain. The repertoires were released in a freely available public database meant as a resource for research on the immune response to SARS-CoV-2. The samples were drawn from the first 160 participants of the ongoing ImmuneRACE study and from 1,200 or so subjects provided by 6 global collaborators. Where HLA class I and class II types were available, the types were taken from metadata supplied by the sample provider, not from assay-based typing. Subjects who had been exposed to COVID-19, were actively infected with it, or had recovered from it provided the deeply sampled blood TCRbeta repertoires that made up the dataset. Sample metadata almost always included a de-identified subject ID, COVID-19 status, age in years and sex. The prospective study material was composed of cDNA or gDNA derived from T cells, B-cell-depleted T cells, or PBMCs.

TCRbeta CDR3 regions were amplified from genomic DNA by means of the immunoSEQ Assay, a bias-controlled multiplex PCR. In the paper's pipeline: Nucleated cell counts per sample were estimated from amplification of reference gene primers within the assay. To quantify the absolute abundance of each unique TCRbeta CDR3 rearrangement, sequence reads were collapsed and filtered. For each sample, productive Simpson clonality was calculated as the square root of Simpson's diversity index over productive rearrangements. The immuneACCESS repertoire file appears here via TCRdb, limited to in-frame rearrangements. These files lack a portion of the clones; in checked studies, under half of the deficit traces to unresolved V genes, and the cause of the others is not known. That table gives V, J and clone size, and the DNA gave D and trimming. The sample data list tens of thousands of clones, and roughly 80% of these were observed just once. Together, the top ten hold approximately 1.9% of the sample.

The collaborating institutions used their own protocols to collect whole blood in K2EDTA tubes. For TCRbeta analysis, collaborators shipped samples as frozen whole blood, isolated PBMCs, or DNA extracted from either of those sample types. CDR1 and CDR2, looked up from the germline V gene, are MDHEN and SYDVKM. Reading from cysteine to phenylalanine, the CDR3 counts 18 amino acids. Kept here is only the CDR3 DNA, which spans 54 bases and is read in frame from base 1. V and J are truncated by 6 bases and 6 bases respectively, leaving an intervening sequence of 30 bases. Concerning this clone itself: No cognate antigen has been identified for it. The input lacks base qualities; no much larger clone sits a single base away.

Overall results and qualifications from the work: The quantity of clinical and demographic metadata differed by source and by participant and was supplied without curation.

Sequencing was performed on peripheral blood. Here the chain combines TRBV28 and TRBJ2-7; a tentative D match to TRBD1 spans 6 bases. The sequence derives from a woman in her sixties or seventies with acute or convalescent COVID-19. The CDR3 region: CASSYQTPRDVRGIEQYF. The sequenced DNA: TGTGCCAGCAGCTACCAAACGCCCAGGGACGTAAGGGGGATCGAGCAGTACTTC.